These 10 T cell receptor beta chains were sequenced from one sample in a study of T cell responses to AZD1222 COVID-19 vaccine (dated by TCRdb to 2020 to 2022). Libraries were built with the immunoSEQ multiplex PCR assay. This immuneACCESS table, as held by TCRdb, lists in-frame sequences with V and J called but not all clones. Of the missing ones, under half trace to an unresolved V gene in checked studies; the others have no known cause. The sample includes about 69,000 clones, with about nine tenths observed a single time. The ten largest account for roughly 2.4% of the sample. Read against the paper, the sample's time point label means: baseline before first vaccination. The sequences come from peripheral blood, collected on day 0 of AZD1222 vaccination. These receptors came from an adult in good health.

The CDR3 nucleotides are TGCGCCAGCAGCTCCGGACGGGATAGCACAGATACGCAGTATTTT. Protein: CASSSGRDSTDTQYF. This rearrangement joins TRBV5-1 to TRBJ2-3; TRBD2 is a possible D gene (5 bases). The CDR3 is 15 residues long. Trimming took off 3 bases at V and 0 bases at J, with 11 bases between the two ends. Per the germline V gene, CDR1 is SGHRS and CDR2 is YFSETQ.

The rearrangement links TRBV6-5 to TRBJ1-1; perhaps TRBD1 as D (6 bases). Trimming removed 9 bases at V and 6 bases at J, with 17 bases between. CDR3 length equals 13 residues. The germline V gene has CDR1 MNHEY and CDR2 SVGAGI. The CDR3 nucleotides read TGTGCCAGTAATTACAGGGTGGGGGCTGAAGCTTTCTTT. Its translation: CASNYRVGAEAFF.

J is TRBJ2-2 and V is TRBV11-2; D not resolved. V was cut by 6 bases and J by 1 base, with 9 bases left in between. The length of the CDR3 is 14 residues. CDR1 and CDR2 from the germline V gene are SGHAT and FQNNGV. CDR3 sequence reads: CASRGLGNTGELFF. The CDR3 region has the DNA TGTGCCAGCAGAGGGCTAGGGAACACCGGGGAGCTGTTTTTT. Together with reference TRBV11-2 and TRBJ2-2, the CDR3 gives the full variable domain: EAGVAQSPRYKIIEKRQSVAFWCNPISGHATLYWYQQILGQGPKLLIQFQNNGVVDDSQLPKDRFSAERLKGVDSTLKIQPAKLEDSAVYLCASRGLGNTGELFFGEGSRLTVL.

The chain uses TRBV2 and TRBJ1-2; TRBD1 might be the D (6 bases). This CDR3 contains 15 residues. The V gene lost 0 bases and the J gene lost 3 bases, with 11 bases spanning the gap. CDR1 is SNHLY and CDR2 is FYNNEI in the germline V gene. In nucleotides, the CDR3 is TGTGCCAGCAGTGAAGCGTACGAGGGGGACTATGGCTACACCTTC. Amino acid sequence: CASSEAYEGDYGYTF.

The chain joins TRBV9 to TRBJ1-2; D is possibly TRBD1 (5 bases). CDR1 is SGDLS and CDR2 is YYNGEE in the germline V gene. V was shortened by 0 bases and J by 3 bases, with 12 bases between the two germline ends. The CDR3 loop spans 15 amino acids. This CDR3 is CASSVAVGRDYGYTF. CDR3 nucleotide sequence: TGTGCCAGCAGCGTAGCGGTGGGGCGAGACTATGGCTACACCTTC.

The chain has TRBV6-5 and TRBJ2-2; 7 nucleotides agree with TRBD2. After removal of 11 bases from V and 4 bases from J, the junction contained 13 bases not matched to a gene. Looked up from germline, CDR1 is MNHEY and CDR2 is SVGAGI. This CDR3 has 15 amino acids. The CDR3 region has the DNA TGTGCCGACCTTTGGGGAGGGAGGGGCACCGGGGAGCTGTTTTTT. This sequence encodes CADLWGGRGTGELFF.

The chain couples TRBV28 to TRBJ1-2; 9 bases are a match to TRBD1. There are 16 residues in the CDR3. V dropped 2 bases and J dropped 8; count of bases not matched to a gene: 12. Germline V gives CDR1 MDHEN, CDR2 SYDVKM. CDR3 nucleotide sequence: TGTGCCAGCAGTTTAGGGGGACAGGGAGGGCGAGAAGGCTACACCTTC. This encodes CASSLGGQGGREGYTF.

V and J are TRBV5-1 and TRBJ1-2; 9 nucleotides align to TRBD1. V was pared by 4 bases and J by 7 bases, with 8 bases of the junction left unmatched. This CDR3 has 14 amino acids. Germline CDR1 SGHRS, CDR2 YFSETQ. The CDR3 coding sequence is TGCGCCAGCAGCCCGGGACAGGGTTCGTTTGGCTACACCTTC. This gives the protein CASSPGQGSFGYTF. Combining the CDR3 with reference TRBV5-1 and TRBJ1-2 gives the whole variable domain KAGVTQTPRYLIKTRGQQVTLSCSPISGHRSVSWYQQTPGQGLQFLFEYFSETQRNKGNFPGRFSGRQFSNSRSEMNVSTLELGDSALYLCASSPGQGSFGYTFGSGTRLTVV.

The genes are TRBV19 and TRBJ2-7; weak D call: TRBD1 (5 bases). The CDR3 loop spans 15 amino acids. CDR1 is LNHDA and CDR2 is SQIVND in the germline V gene (reference sequence). The V gene lost 5 bases and the J gene lost 0 bases, with 14 bases spanning the gap. CDR3 residues: CASSSQGHSSYEQYF. DNA of the CDR3: TGTGCCAGTAGTTCCCAGGGTCATAGCTCCTACGAGCAGTACTTC.

CDR3 sequence reads: CASSPGQGSYNEQFF. The CDR3 region has the DNA TGTGCCAGCAGCCCCGGACAGGGGTCCTACAATGAGCAGTTCTTC. The chain employs TRBV7-3 and TRBJ2-1; 9 bases fit TRBD1. The V gene's germline CDR1 is SGHTA and CDR2 FQGTGA. Trimming at V came to 5 bases and at J to 1 base, leaving 3 bases not matched to a gene. The CDR3 has 15 residues.